Sequencing of this T cell receptor (beta chain) was carried out in a study of cytomegalovirus exposure and HLA in healthy donors. On the study more broadly: The 650 to 850 first-cohort repertoires and the approximately 110 validation repertoires shared the same platform, a later analysis reported. General study points: For cytomegalovirus status, the classifier reportedly gave diagnoses with high specificity and sensitivity. Approximately 160 TCR beta chains were listed as cytomegalovirus-associated.

Repertoires were generated with immunoSEQ multiplex PCR, while TCRdb's copy carries only in-frame clones and drops some. The sample contains around 160,000 clones, around 81% of which appear only once. Trimming removed 4 bases from V and 5 bases from J, with 11 bases in between. The germline CDR1 and CDR2 sequences are SGHTA and FQGNSA. The CDR3 has 13 amino acids. This clone was counted a single time. Its antigen is currently unknown. This receptor was obtained from a man under 40 in good health and CMV-seropositive. The J gene is TRBJ1-2, the V gene TRBV7-2; unclear D gene. The specimen was PBMCs. CDR3 sequence reads: CASSSNREYGYTF. The CDR3 coding sequence is TGTGCCAGCAGCTCTAATAGGGAGTATGGCTACACCTTC.